The present TCR beta chain was sequenced within a study of technical replicates of blood from several donors. Profiling relied on immunoSEQ multiplex PCR, and the TCRdb table lists in-frame clones only, not all of them. The sample holds roughly 48,000 clones; about 90% are singletons and the top ten take 3% to 4%. Deletions cut 5 bases from V and 2 bases from J, with 14 bases between. CDR3 length: 15 residues. Germline V CDR1 and CDR2: ENHRY, SYGVKD. The TCR sequence derives from a human donor in good health. Some clones in this sample may be carry-over from other donors' samples. The V gene is TRBV10-3, the J gene TRBJ2-3; D unclear. The sequencing sample was made of PBMCs. Here the CDR3 reads CAISHDKTLTDTQYF. Here the CDR3 DNA reads TGTGCCATCAGTCATGACAAGACCCTCACAGATACGCAGTATTTT.